The T cell receptor beta chain under discussion was sequenced for a study of T cell responses to AZD1222 COVID-19 vaccine. Overall study findings and caveats: Spike was spanned by vaccine-associated CD4 TCRs, with dominance at 160-218 and 743-854. Donor demographics were predominantly white British with a female majority; clonal diversity may be underestimated. Once two AZD1222 doses were given, Spike-specific TCR breadth and depth went up. Seropositive status at baseline applied to only a handful of AZD1222 recipients.

The germline gives CDR1 MNHEY, CDR2 SMNVEV (reference sequence). V shed 3 bases and J shed 4 bases, with 4 bases lying between them. The CDR3 loop spans 13 amino acids. Concerning this clone itself: Its antigen is not identified.

Generated by immunoSEQ multiplex PCR, the TCRdb table keeps only in-frame clones and is missing some. The sample consists of around 170,000 clones, 90% of them appearing once. The V call is TRBV27, the J call TRBJ1-6; D remains ambiguous. The clonotype was recovered from an adult in good health. The sequencing used peripheral blood, collected on day 0 of AZD1222 vaccination. The CDR3 region is CASSFRYNSPLHF. CDR3 nucleotides: TGTGCCAGCAGTTTCCGTTATAATTCACCCCTCCACTTT.